This T cell receptor (beta chain) was captured by sequencing in a study of T cells in Graves' hyperthyroidism and ophthalmopathy. Study-level background: Sampling of peripheral blood happened at initial diagnosis, prior to any treatment.

With V trimmed by 6 bases and J by 3 bases, 11 bases remained unmatched. Germline CDR1 reads MNHEY; CDR2 reads SVGEGT. This CDR3 has 15 amino acids. Exclusion of a patient resulted from uncontrolled infection, other autoimmune disease, pregnancy or lactation. Thyroid ultrasound, orbital computed tomography, clinical symptoms, and serum thyroxine and TRAb underpinned diagnoses. Amplification of TCR beta CDR3 regions was performed using RNA transcripts as template. HTBI primers were the set used in a first-round RT-PCR of the TCR CDR3. One entry per CDR3 protein, called by TCRdb with MiXCR from the multiplex PCR reads. The sample consists of 350,000 to 450,000 distinct CDR3 sequences, more than 12% of them appearing once.

This TCR came from a man aged 50 to 60 with Graves' ophthalmopathy. The sample taken for sequencing was blood. The chain links TRBV6-2 or TRBV6-3 to TRBJ2-7; 7 bases match TRBD2. The CDR3 region is CASSISGGDNYEQYF. The DNA of the CDR3 is TGTGCCAGCAGCATCAGTGGGGGGGATAACTACGAGCAGTACTTC.